The 25 T cell receptor beta chains below were found in one sample sequenced in a study of blood T cell repertoires in COVID-19. The table came from immunoSEQ multiplex PCR; TCRdb's copy has only in-frame clones and leaves some out. Seen here are 180,000 or so clones, more than 75% observed once, and the top ten hold around 8.9%. The sequenced material came from peripheral blood. These TCRs come from a woman aged 50 to 65 with active or convalescent COVID-19.

The V call is TRBV9, the J call TRBJ2-3, with 7 bases fitting TRBD1. J lost 2 bases, V lost 3 bases, and 9 bases had no gene match. Germline V CDR1 and CDR2: SGDLS, YYNGEE. This CDR3 is built from 16 residues. The CDR3 nucleotides read TGTGCCAGCAGCGGAACAGGGGCACCCCCCACAGATACGCAGTATTTT. Its protein is CASSGTGAPPTDTQYF.

This clone appeared many times. This chain connects TRBV7-9 to TRBJ1-2; D is unclear. Per the germline V gene, CDR1 is SEHNR and CDR2 is FQNEAQ (reference sequence). Trimming removed 2 bases at V and 2 bases at J, with 6 bases between. The CDR3 is 13 amino acids. The CDR3 is CASSLHRNYGYTF. The CDR3 bases are TGTGCCAGCAGCTTACACAGAAACTATGGCTACACCTTC.

A single count supports this clone. The chain combines TRBV9 with TRBJ2-7; 11 nucleotides agree with TRBD2. The junction had 2 bases not matched to a gene; V was cut back by 0 bases and J by 3 bases. Germline V lookup: CDR1 SGDLS, CDR2 YYNGEE. This CDR3 has 15 amino acids. The CDR3 sequence: CASSVGLAGFYEQYF. As DNA, the CDR3 is TGTGCCAGCAGCGTAGGACTAGCGGGGTTCTACGAGCAGTACTTC. The entire variable domain, with the rest obtained from reference TRBV9 and TRBJ2-7, is as follows: DSGVTQTPKHLITATGQRVTLRCSPRSGDLSVYWYQQSLDQGLQFLIQYYNGEERAKGNILERFSAQQFPDLHSELNLSSLELGDSALYFCASSVGLAGFYEQYFGPGTRLTVT.

V and J are TRBV9 and TRBJ2-2, with TRBD1 as a possible D gene (7 bases). The germline gives CDR1 SGDLS, CDR2 YYNGEE. This CDR3 region has 18 residues. V lost 4 bases and J lost 5, with 24 bases in between. Here the CDR3 DNA reads TGTGCCAGCAGCCCGGCCCAGGAGGGGGCGCCGAGTACCGGGGAGCTGTTTTTT. Protein: CASSPAQEGAPSTGELFF.

The rearrangement uses TRBV6-6 and TRBJ1-6, with 9 positions matching TRBD1. Germline assignment: CDR1 MNHNY and CDR2 SVGAGI (reference sequence). V lost 6 bases, J lost 9 bases, and 9 bases stayed unmatched. The CDR3 has 15 amino acids. The CDR3 spells CASRPGTGTTSPLHF. CDR3 nucleotides: TGTGCCAGCAGGCCCGGGACAGGGACCACTTCACCCCTCCACTTT.

This clone was observed a few times. The chain employs TRBV2 and TRBJ1-1, with TRBD1 matching over 8 bases. With V trimmed by 9 bases and J by 4 bases, 7 bases remained unmatched. The germline gives CDR1 SNHLY, CDR2 FYNNEI. This CDR3 has 13 amino acids. In nucleotides, the CDR3 is TGTGCCAGTAACAGGGGGGCTGGCACTGAAGCTTTCTTT. It yields the protein CASNRGAGTEAFF.

The chain joins TRBV9 to TRBJ2-1; TRBD2 matches at 8 bases. Germline assignment: CDR1 SGDLS and CDR2 YYNGEE. The CDR3 is 16 amino acids. With 0 bases clipped from V and 10 bases from J, the junction kept 12 bases outside the gene matches. The chain's CDR3 is CASSVGGTSPTGEQFF. CDR3 sequence (DNA): TGTGCCAGCAGCGTAGGAGGGACTAGTCCTACGGGGGAGCAGTTCTTC.

The chain employs TRBV10-3 and TRBJ1-1; tentative D call: TRBD1 (5 bases). CDR3 size: 13 residues. Germline V gives CDR1 ENHRY, CDR2 SYGVKD. V was clipped by 9 bases and J by 0 bases, with 11 bases between them. The CDR3 nucleotides read TGTGCCATTCGGAGGGGCTTGAACACTGAAGCTTTCTTT. This gives the protein CAIRRGLNTEAFF.

The rearrangement uses TRBV7-2 and TRBJ2-5; possibly TRBD1 for D (6 bases). The V end lost 5 bases, the J end lost 4 bases, and 17 bases lay between the germline ends. The CDR3 extends over 15 amino acids. The germline V gene encodes CDR1 SGHTA and CDR2 FQGNSA. DNA for the CDR3: TGTGCCAGCAGCCCGAGGACAGTCCGGGGAGAGACCCAGTACTTC. It encodes CASSPRTVRGETQYF.

The genes are TRBV5-4 and TRBJ1-1; D perhaps matches TRBD1 (5 bases). The CDR3 runs to 14 residues. The V end lost 1 base, the J end lost 8 bases, and 15 bases lay between the germline ends. CDR1 and CDR2 from the germline V gene are SGHNT and YYREEE (reference sequence). The CDR3 reads CASSLLETDGEAFF. The CDR3, as DNA: TGTGCCAGCAGCTTGTTGGAGACAGATGGGGAAGCTTTCTTT. The variable domain in full, completed from reference TRBV5-4 and TRBJ1-1, reads ETGVTQSPTHLIKTRGQQVTLRCSSQSGHNTVSWYQQALGQGPQFIFQYYREEENGRGNFPPRFSGLQFPNYSSELNVNALELDDSALYLCASSLLETDGEAFFGQGTRLTVV.

The V and J genes are TRBV3-1 (or the pseudogene TRBV3-2) and TRBJ1-2, with 7 bases identical to TRBD1. Germline loops: CDR1 LGHDT, CDR2 YNNKEL (reference sequence). J lost 4 bases, V lost 5 bases, and 10 bases had no gene match. This CDR3 region has 15 residues. The CDR3 here is CASSFLGQEGYGYTF. CDR3 DNA: TGTGCCAGCAGCTTTCTCGGACAGGAGGGCTATGGCTACACCTTC.

This chain uses TRBV6-5 with TRBJ1-2; 7 nucleotides line up with TRBD1. This CDR3 is 12 amino acids long. Unmatched junction bases numbered 5, after V lost 7 bases and J lost 6 bases. The germline gives CDR1 MNHEY, CDR2 SVGAGI. CDR3 DNA sequence: TGTGCCAGCACCACAGGGGAGGATGGCTACACCTTC. Protein sequence: CASTTGEDGYTF.

The genes are TRBV25-1 and TRBJ1-1; D gene uncertain. V lost 7 bases, J lost 0 bases, and 15 bases lay in between. There are 15 residues in the CDR3. In germline, CDR1 is MGHDK, CDR2 SYGVNS. CDR3 protein: CASIGEVSMNTEAFF. The CDR3 region has the DNA TGTGCCAGCATTGGGGAGGTCTCCATGAACACTGAAGCTTTCTTT. Supplemented by reference TRBV25-1 and TRBJ1-1, the full variable domain reads EADIYQTPRYLVIGTGKKITLECSQTMGHDKMYWYQQDPGMELHLIHYSYGVNSTEKGDLSSESTVSRIRTEHFPLTLESARPSHTSQYLCASIGEVSMNTEAFFGQGTRLTVV.

CDR3 DNA: TGTGCCAGCAGCTTAGGCCCCGGGACTAGCGGGGGGGGTGAGCAGTTCTTC. Protein product: CASSLGPGTSGGGEQFF. This chain links TRBV7-2 with TRBJ2-1; 16 positions match TRBD2. Germline V gene data show CDR1 as SGHTA and CDR2 as FQGNSA. J was trimmed by 9 bases and V by 1 base; bases with no gene match: 6. The CDR3 covers 17 residues.

The chain combines TRBV6-2 or TRBV6-3 with TRBJ2-1; 7 bases align to TRBD2. Germline V gives CDR1 MNHEY, CDR2 SVGEGT. The CDR3 covers 15 residues. V was pared by 4 bases and J by 8 bases, with 11 bases of the junction left unmatched. DNA for the CDR3: TGTGCCAGCAGTTCCGGCGGGAGCGGCGGGCATGAGCAGTTCTTC. Protein: CASSSGGSGGHEQFF.

The chain combines TRBV7-9 with TRBJ1-5; D is perhaps TRBD1 (6 bases). CDR1 is SEHNR and CDR2 is FQNEAQ in the germline V gene (reference sequence). Between the trimmed V and J ends, which lost 1 base and 0 bases, there was a span of 10 bases. The CDR3 covers 16 residues. DNA for the CDR3: TGTGCCAGCAGCTTAGGTGGGGGCAATAGCAATCAGCCCCAGCATTTT. Residues: CASSLGGGNSNQPQHF.

The chain employs TRBV7-3 and TRBJ2-1, with 11 bases matching TRBD2. V shed 5 bases and J 7 bases; nucleotides not matched to a gene: 19. From germline, CDR1 is SGHTA and CDR2 FQGTGA. This CDR3 region has 19 residues. The CDR3 DNA reads as TGTGCCAGCAGCCCGCAGGGGGGTAGTCTAGCGGGAGGTGGAAATGAGCAGTTCTTC. It specifies CASSPQGGSLAGGGNEQFF.

This clone was detected only a few times. The V and J genes are TRBV7-3 and TRBJ1-1, with D possibly matching TRBD1 (6 bases). The V gene's germline CDR1 is SGHTA and CDR2 FQGTGA. The CDR3 loop spans 14 amino acids. V lost 5 bases to trimming and J lost 4 bases, with 14 bases between them. CDR3 loop: CASSGAAGVTEAFF. In DNA, the CDR3 is TGTGCCAGCAGCGGGGCCGCAGGGGTCACTGAAGCTTTCTTT.

The CDR3 nucleotides read TGTGCCACCAGCAGAGGGGCAGCCTACAATGAGCAGTTCTTC. Translating it yields CATSRGAAYNEQFF. V gene TRBV15 combines with J gene TRBJ2-1, with D unclear. The CDR3 contains 14 residues. The ends were cut back, 1 base at V and 2 bases at J, with 6 bases in the middle. The germline V gene encodes CDR1 LNHNV and CDR2 YYDKDF (reference sequence). The full variable domain, its missing parts supplied by reference TRBV15 and TRBJ2-1, is DAMVIQNPRYQVTQFGKPVTLSCSQTLNHNVMYWYQQKSSQAPKLLFHYYDKDFNNEADTPDNFQSRRPNTSFCFLDIRSPGLGDTAMYLCATSRGAAYNEQFFGPGTRLTVL.

The chain joins TRBV7-3 to TRBJ2-5, with 8 bases aligning to TRBD2. V shed 5 bases and J 5 bases; nucleotides not matched to a gene: 13. CDR1 is SGHTA, CDR2 FQGTGA, per germline. The CDR3 has 16 amino acids. The CDR3 DNA is TGTGCCAGCAGCCTCCTCGGGGGGGCGTTGGGGGAGACCCAGTACTTC. This gives the protein CASSLLGGALGETQYF.

V is TRBV7-9 and J is TRBJ1-5, with 8 bases matching TRBD1. CDR1 is SEHNR, CDR2 FQNEAQ, per germline (reference sequence). V dropped 1 base and J dropped 2; count of bases not matched to a gene: 7. This CDR3 is 17 amino acids long. The CDR3 here is CASSLGRGQVGNQPQHF. DNA for the CDR3: TGTGCCAGCAGCTTAGGAAGGGGACAGGTGGGCAATCAGCCCCAGCATTTT.

The CDR3 region is CATSDQGLAGDYNEQFF. In DNA, the CDR3 is TGTGCCACCAGTGACCAGGGGCTAGCGGGAGACTACAATGAGCAGTTCTTC. The rearrangement links TRBV24-1 to TRBJ2-1; 10 bases line up with TRBD2. This CDR3 is 17 amino acids long. The trim removed 4 bases at V and 3 bases at J, leaving 8 bases unmatched. Germline CDR1 and CDR2: KGHDR and SFDVKD.

The chain links TRBV7-6 to TRBJ2-3, with 12 bases identical to TRBD2. The junction had 12 bases not matched to a gene; V was cut back by 4 bases and J by 7 bases. The germline V gene has CDR1 SGHVS and CDR2 FNYEAQ. This CDR3 contains 17 residues. CDR3 in DNA: TGTGCCAGCAGCTCCCTCTTGACTAGCGGGAGAGGAAATACGCAGTATTTT. It yields the protein CASSSLLTSGRGNTQYF.

The chain joins TRBV10-3 to TRBJ2-7; 9 nucleotides align to TRBD1. Germline assignment: CDR1 ENHRY and CDR2 SYGVKD. The CDR3 loop spans 16 amino acids. The ends lost 4 bases at V and 2 bases at J; junction bases unmatched: 9. CDR3 sequence (DNA): TGTGCCATCAGTGGGGTCGGGACAGGGAGAGCCTACGAGCAGTACTTC. It is translated as CAISGVGTGRAYEQYF.

This clone was picked up many times. The chain carries TRBV6-1 and TRBJ1-6; 7 bases map to TRBD1. The CDR3 runs 19 residues. Trimming cost V 4 bases and J 7 bases; bases outside gene matches: 19. In germline, CDR1 is MNHNS, CDR2 SASEGT. CDR3 coding DNA: TGTGCCAGCAGTGGCAGGACAGGAGAAGGTAATTTCGGGAATTCACCCCTCCACTTT. Amino acid sequence: CASSGRTGEGNFGNSPLHF.